This T cell receptor beta chain was identified during a study of a mutant IDH1 vaccine in newly diagnosed glioma. Overall study context: Vaccination followed radiotherapy alone by 4-6 weeks, or accompanied temozolomide cycles.

V lost 1 base to trimming and J lost 5 bases, with 6 bases between them. The CDR3 sequence is 13 residues long. The V gene's germline CDR1 is LGHNA and CDR2 YNFKEQ. Generated by immunoSEQ multiplex PCR, the TCRdb table keeps only in-frame clones and is missing some. The data hold 68,000 or so clones, with roughly 80% observed a single time. As for time point: week 35, safety follow-up. Each dose of the vaccine consisted of 300 ug of mutant IDH1 20-mer peptide, with topical imiquimod. Eight vaccine doses were administered to patients at weeks 1, 3, 5, 7, 11, 15, 19 and 23. As to this clone: Its antigen remains unknown.

The source was PBMCs, collected from a glioma patient whose treatment included an IDH1 peptide vaccine. The receptor comes from a man between 18 and 29 years old with glioma. The rearrangement joins TRBV4-2 to TRBJ2-1, with unresolved D. The CDR3 is CASSQGTNNEQFF. CDR3 in DNA: TGTGCCAGCAGCCAAGGGACGAACAATGAGCAGTTCTTC.